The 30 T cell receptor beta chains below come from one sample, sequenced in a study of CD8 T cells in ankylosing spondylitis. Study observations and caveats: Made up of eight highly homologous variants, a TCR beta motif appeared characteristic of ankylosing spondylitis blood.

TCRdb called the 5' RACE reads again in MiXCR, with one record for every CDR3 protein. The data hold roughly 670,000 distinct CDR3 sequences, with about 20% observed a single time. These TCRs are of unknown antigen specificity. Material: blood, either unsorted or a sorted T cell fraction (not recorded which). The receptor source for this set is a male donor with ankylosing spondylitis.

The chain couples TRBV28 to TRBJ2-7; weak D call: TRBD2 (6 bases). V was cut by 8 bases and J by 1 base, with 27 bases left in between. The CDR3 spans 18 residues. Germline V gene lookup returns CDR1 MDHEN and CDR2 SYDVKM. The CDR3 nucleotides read TGTGCCAGCGGAGGGGTTTCCGCGGAGGGGCAAGTATCCTACGAGCAGTACTTC. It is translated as CASGGVSAEGQVSYEQYF.

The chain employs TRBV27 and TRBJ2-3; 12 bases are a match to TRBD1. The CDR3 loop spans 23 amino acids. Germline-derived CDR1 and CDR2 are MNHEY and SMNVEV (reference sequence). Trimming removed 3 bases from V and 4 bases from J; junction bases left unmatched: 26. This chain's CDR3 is CASSLIQGKPPAPGQGAADTQYF. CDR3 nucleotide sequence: TGTGCCAGCAGTTTGATCCAGGGAAAGCCTCCTGCACCGGGACAGGGGGCGGCAGATACGCAGTATTTT.

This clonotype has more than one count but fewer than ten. CDR3 amino acids: CSSGGFYQETQYF. The CDR3 DNA reads TGCAGTTCAGGGGGGTTTTACCAAGAGACCCAGTACTTC. The chain has TRBV20-1 and TRBJ2-5; D is perhaps TRBD1 (7 bases). Trimming left V 8 bases short and J 0 bases short, with 13 bases between. This CDR3 spans 13 amino acids. The germline gives CDR1 DFQATT, CDR2 SNEGSKA (reference sequence).

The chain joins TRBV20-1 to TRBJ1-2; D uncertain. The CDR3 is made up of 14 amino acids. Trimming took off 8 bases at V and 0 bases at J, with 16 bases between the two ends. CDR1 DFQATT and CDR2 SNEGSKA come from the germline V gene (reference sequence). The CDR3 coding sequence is TGCAGTCCTAAGGTGGACGGTACTAACTATGGCTACACCTTC. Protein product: CSPKVDGTNYGYTF.

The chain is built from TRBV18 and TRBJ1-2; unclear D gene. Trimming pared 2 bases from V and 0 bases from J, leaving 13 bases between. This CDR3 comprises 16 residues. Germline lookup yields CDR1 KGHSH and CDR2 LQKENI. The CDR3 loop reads CASSPVPSVPNYGYTF. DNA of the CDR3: TGTGCCAGCTCACCAGTGCCCTCAGTCCCTAACTATGGCTACACCTTC.

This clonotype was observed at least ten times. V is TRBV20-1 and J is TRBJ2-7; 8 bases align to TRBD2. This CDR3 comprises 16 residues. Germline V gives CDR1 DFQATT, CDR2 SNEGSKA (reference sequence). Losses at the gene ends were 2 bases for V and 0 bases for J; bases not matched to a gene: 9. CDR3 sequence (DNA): TGCAGTGCTAGAACCTCTAGCGGGCCGGACTCCTACGAGCAGTACTTC. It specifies CSARTSSGPDSYEQYF.

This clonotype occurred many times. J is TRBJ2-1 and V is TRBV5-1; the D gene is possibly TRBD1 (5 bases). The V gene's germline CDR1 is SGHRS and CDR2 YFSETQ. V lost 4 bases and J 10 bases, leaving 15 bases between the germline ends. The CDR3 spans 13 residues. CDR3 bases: TGCGCCAGCAGCCCCCCTTCAGGGCTAGAGCAGTTCTTC. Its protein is CASSPPSGLEQFF.

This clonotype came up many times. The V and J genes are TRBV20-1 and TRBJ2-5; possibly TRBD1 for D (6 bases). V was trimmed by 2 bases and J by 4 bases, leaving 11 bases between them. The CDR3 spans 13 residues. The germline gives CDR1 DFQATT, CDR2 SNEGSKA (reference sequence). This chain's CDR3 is CSARTLGGETQYF. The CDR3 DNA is TGCAGTGCTAGAACCCTAGGGGGAGAGACCCAGTACTTC.

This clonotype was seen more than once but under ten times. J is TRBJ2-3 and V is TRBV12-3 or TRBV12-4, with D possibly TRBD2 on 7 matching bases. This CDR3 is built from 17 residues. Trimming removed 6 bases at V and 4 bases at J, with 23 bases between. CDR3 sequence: CASSHIRGARDADTQYF. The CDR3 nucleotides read TGTGCCAGCAGCCATATCCGGGGGGCCCGTGACGCAGATACGCAGTATTTT.

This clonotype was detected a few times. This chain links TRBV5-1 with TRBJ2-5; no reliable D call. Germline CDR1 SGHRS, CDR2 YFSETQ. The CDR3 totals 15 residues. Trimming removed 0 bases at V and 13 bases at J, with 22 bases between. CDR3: CASSLELGFTGLRYF. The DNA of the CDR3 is TGCGCCAGCAGCTTGGAGCTCGGGTTTACTGGGCTCCGGTACTTC. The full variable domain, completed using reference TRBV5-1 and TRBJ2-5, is KAGVTQTPRYLIKTRGQQVTLSCSPISGHRSVSWYQQTPGQGLQFLFEYFSETQRNKGNFPGRFSGRQFSNSRSEMNVSTLELGDSALYLCASSLELGFTGLRYFGPGTRLLVL.

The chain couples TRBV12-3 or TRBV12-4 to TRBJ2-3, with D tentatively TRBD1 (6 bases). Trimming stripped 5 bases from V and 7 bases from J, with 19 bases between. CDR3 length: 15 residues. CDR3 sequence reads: CASSADRLSGNTQYF. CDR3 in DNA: TGTGCCAGCAGTGCAGACAGGCTTTCAGGCAATACGCAGTATTTT.

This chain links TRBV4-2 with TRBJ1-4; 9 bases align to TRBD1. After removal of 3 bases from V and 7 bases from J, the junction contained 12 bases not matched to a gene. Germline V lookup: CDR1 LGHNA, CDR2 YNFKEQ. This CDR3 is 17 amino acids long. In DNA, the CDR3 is TGTGCCAGCAGCCATCAAGTGGGGGGACAGGGAGTTGAAAAACTGTTTTTT. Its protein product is CASSHQVGGQGVEKLFF.

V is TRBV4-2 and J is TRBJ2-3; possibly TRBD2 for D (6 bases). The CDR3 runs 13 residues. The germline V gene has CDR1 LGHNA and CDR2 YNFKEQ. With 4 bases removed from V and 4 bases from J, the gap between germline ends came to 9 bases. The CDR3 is CASSRGTADTQYF. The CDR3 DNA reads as TGTGCCAGCAGCCGCGGGACCGCAGATACGCAGTATTTT.

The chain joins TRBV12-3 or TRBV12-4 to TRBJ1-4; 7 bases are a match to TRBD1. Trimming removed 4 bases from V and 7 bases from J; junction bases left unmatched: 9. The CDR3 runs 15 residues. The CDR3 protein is CASSSSDRAVEKLFF. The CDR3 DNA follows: TGTGCCAGCAGTTCTTCCGACAGGGCTGTTGAAAAACTGTTTTTT.

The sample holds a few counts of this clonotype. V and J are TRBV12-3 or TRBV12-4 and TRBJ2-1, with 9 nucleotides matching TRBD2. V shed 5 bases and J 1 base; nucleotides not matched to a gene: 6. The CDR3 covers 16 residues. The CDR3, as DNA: TGTGCCAGCAGTCCCCTTAGCGGGGGATCCTACAATGAGCAGTTCTTC. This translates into CASSPLSGGSYNEQFF.

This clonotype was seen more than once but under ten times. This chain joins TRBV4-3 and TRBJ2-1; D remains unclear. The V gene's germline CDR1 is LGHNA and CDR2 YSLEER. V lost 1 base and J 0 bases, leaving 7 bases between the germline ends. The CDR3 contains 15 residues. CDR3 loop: CASSQALNSYNEQFF. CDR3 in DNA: TGCGCCAGCAGCCAAGCGCTTAACTCCTACAATGAGCAGTTCTTC.

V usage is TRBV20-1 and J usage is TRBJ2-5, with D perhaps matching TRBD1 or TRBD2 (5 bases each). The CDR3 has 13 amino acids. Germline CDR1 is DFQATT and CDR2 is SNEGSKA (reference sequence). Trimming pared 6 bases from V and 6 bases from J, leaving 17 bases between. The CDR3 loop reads CSARGLELKTQYF. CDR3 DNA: TGCAGTGCCCGGGGCCTAGAGTTGAAGACCCAGTACTTC.

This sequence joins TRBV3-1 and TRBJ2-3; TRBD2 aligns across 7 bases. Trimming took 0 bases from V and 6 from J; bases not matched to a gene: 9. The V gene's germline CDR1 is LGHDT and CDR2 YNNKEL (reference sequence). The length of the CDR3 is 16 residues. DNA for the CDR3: TGTGCCAGCAGCCAAGATGTTGGGGCGGGAGTGGATACGCAGTATTTT. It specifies CASSQDVGAGVDTQYF.

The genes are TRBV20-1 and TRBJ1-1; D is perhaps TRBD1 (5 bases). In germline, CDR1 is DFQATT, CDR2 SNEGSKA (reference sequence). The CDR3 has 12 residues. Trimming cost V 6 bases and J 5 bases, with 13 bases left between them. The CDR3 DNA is TGCAGTGCACTCAGGGAGGGGACTGAAGCTTTCTTT. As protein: CSALREGTEAFF.

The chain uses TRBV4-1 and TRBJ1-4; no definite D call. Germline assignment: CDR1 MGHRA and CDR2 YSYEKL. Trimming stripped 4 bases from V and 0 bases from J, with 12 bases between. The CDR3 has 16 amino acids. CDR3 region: CASSLYMDATNEKLFF. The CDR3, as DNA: TGCGCCAGCAGCCTCTATATGGATGCAACTAATGAAAAACTGTTTTTT.

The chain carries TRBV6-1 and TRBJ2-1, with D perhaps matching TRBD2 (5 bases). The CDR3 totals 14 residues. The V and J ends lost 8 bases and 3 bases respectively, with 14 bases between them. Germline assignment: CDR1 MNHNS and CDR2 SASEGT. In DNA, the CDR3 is TGTGCCAGCGGAACTAGAGGAGGCTACAATGAGCAGTTCTTC. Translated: CASGTRGGYNEQFF.

The CDR3 DNA reads TGTGCCAGCAGTTTCGAAGGACTAGCGGTCACAGATACGCAGTATTTT. Translation gives CASSFEGLAVTDTQYF. The V and J genes are TRBV12-3 or TRBV12-4 and TRBJ2-3; 10 bases match TRBD2. The CDR3 runs 16 residues. The V segment lost 3 bases and the J segment 2 bases; nucleotides outside the gene matches: 5.

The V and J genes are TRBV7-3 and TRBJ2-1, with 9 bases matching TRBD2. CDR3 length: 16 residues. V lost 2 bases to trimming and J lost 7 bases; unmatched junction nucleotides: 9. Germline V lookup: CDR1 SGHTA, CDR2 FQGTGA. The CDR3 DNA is TGTGCCAGCAGCTTAGGGCCAGCGGGGGGTGGGAATGAGCAGTTCTTC. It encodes CASSLGPAGGGNEQFF.

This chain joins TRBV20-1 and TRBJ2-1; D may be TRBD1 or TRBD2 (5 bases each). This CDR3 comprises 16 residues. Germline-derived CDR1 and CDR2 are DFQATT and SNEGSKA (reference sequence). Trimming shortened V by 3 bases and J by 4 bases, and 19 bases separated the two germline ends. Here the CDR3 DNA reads TGCAGTGCTAGTCTCGGGGACCCAAACCTTTACAATGAGCAGTTCTTC. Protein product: CSASLGDPNLYNEQFF.

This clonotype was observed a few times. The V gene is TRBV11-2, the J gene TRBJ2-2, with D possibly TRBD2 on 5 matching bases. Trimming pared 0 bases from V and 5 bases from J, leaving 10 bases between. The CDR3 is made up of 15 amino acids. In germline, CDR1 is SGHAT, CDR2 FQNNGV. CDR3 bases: TGTGCCAGCAGCTTAGAAGGGAGAGGGACCGGGGAGCTGTTTTTT. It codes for CASSLEGRGTGELFF.

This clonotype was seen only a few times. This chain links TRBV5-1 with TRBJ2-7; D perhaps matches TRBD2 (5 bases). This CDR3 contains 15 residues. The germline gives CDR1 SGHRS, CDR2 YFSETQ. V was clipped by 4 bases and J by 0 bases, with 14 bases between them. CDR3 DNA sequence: TGCGCCAGCAGCCCCCTCAGCGGCCTCTCCTACGAGCAGTACTTC. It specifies CASSPLSGLSYEQYF.

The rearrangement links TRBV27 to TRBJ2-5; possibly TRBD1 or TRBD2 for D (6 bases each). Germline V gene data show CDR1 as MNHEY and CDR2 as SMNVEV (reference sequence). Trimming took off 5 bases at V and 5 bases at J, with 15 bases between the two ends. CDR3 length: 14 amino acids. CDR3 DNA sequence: TGTGCCAGCAGTCAATCGGGGGCCGGGGAGACCCAGTACTTC. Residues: CASSQSGAGETQYF.

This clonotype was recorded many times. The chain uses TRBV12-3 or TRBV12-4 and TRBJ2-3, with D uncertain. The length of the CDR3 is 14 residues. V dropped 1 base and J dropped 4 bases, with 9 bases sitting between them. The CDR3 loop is CASSLGGKADTQYF. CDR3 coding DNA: TGTGCCAGCAGTTTAGGGGGAAAGGCAGATACGCAGTATTTT.

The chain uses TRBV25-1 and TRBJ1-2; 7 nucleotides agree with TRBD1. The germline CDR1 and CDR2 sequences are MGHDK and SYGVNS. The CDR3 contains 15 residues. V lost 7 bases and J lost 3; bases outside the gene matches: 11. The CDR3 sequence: CASTSEAGGDYGYTF. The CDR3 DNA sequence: TGTGCCAGCACCTCGGAGGCAGGGGGGGACTATGGCTACACCTTC.

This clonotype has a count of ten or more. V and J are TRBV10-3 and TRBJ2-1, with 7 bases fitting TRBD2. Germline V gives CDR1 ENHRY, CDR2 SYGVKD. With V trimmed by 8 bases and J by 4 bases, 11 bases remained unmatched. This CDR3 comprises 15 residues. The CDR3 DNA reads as TGTGCCATCGAGGGAATGCGGGAGTTTTACAATGAGCAGTTCTTC. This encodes CAIEGMREFYNEQFF.